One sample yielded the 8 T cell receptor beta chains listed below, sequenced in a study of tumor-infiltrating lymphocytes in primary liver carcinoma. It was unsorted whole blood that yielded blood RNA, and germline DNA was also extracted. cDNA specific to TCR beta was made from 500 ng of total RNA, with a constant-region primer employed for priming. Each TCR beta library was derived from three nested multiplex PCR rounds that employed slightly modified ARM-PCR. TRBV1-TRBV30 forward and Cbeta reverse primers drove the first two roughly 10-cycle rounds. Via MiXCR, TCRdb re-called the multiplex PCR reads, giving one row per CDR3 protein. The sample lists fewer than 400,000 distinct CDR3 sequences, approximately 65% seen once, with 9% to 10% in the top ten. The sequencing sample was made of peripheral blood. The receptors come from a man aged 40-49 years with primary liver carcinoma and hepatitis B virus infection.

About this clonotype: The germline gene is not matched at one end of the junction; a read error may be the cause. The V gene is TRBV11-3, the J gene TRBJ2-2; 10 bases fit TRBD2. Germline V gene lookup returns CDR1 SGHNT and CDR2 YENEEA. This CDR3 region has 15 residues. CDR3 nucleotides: TGCGTCAGCAGCTTAGCGGGAGGAAACACCGGGGAGCTGTTTTTT. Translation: CVSSLAGGNTGELFF.

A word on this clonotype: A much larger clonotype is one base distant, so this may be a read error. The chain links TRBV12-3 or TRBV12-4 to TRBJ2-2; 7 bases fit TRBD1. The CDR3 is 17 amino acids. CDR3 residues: CVSITPRTGHVGGELFF. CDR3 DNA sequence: TGTGTCAGCATTACCCCTCGGACAGGCCACGTGGGAGGGGAGCTGTTTTTT.

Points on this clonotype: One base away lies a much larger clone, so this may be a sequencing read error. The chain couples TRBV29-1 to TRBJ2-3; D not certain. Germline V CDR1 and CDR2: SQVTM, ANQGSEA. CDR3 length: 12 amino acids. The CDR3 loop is CSVSPGTDMQYF. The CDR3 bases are TGCAGCGTTTCCCCGGGCACAGATATGCAGTATTTT.

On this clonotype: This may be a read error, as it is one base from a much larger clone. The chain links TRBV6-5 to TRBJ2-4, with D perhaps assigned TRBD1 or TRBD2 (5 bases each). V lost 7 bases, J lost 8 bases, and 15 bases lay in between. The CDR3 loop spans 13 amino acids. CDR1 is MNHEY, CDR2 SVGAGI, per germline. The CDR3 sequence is CASNRDPMYIQYF. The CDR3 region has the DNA TGTGCCAGCAACCGGGACCCTATGTACATTCAGTACTTC.

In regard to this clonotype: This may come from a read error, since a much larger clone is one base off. The CDR3 here is CASSPGSYSQPQHF. The CDR3 nucleotides are TGTGCCAGCAGTCCGGGATCGTATAGTCAGCCCCAGCATTTT. The V and J genes are TRBV6-5 and TRBJ1-5; D unclear. The CDR3 contains 14 residues. V was cut by 5 bases and J by 6 bases, with 14 bases left in between. Germline V gene sequence: CDR1 MNHEY, CDR2 SVGAGI.

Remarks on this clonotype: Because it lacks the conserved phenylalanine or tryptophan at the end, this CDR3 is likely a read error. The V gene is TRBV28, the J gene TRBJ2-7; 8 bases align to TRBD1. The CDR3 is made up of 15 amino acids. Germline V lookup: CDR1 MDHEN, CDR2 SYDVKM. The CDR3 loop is CASSPNNRGFYDQYS. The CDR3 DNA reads TGTGCCAGCAGTCCCAACAACAGGGGGTTCTACGACCAGTACTCC.

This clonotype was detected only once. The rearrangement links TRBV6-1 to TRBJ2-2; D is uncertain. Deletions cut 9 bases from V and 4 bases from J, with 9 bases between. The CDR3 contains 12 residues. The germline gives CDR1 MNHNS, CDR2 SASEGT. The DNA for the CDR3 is TGTGCCAGTAATCAAGCCACCGGGGAGCTGTTTTTT. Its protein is CASNQATGELFF.

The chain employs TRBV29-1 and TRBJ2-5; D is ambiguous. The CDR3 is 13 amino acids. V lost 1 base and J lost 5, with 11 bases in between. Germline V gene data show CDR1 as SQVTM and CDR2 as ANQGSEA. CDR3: CSVEAQYPETQYF. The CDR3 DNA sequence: TGCAGCGTTGAAGCACAGTACCCGGAGACCCAGTACTTC.